The 7 T cell receptor beta chains in this list originate from one sample, sequenced in a study of blood T cell repertoires in COVID-19 (dated by TCRdb to 2018 to 2021). Library prep was done by the immunoSEQ multiplex PCR assay. In TCRdb, the immuneACCESS table is reduced to in-frame sequences with V and J assigned. These tables do not hold every clone; where another copy was compared, an unresolved V gene accounts for under half, and the others remain unexplained. Here the sample has about 180,000 clones; roughly 88% occur a single time. Over 2.5% of the sample goes to the ten largest clones. The material sequenced was peripheral blood. The receptors derive from a man between 60 and 70 years old with acute or convalescent COVID-19.

This clone was seen just once. The chain has TRBV6-2 or TRBV6-3 and TRBJ1-5; D not certain. V was pared by 2 bases and J by 3 bases, with 8 bases between. Germline values: CDR1 MNHEY, CDR2 SVGEGT. The CDR3 spans 14 residues. Here the CDR3 reads CASSYELNNQPQHF. CDR3 DNA: TGTGCCAGCAGTTACGAACTGAACAATCAGCCCCAGCATTTT.

This CDR3 reads CASGIDRGPYEQYF. In nucleotides, the CDR3 is TGTGCCAGCGGGATAGACAGGGGCCCCTACGAGCAGTACTTC. The chain has TRBV28 and TRBJ2-7, with TRBD1 matching over 8 bases. Germline V gives CDR1 MDHEN, CDR2 SYDVKM. CDR3 length equals 14 residues. The V segment lost 8 bases and the J segment 2 bases; nucleotides outside the gene matches: 8. The full variable domain, rest sourced from reference TRBV28 and TRBJ2-7, is DVKVTQSSRYLVKRTGEKVFLECVQDMDHENMFWYRQDPGLGLRLIYFSYDVKMKEKGDIPEGYSVSREKKERFSLILESASTNQTSMYLCASGIDRGPYEQYFGPGTRLTVT.

V is TRBV6-6 and J is TRBJ2-7; D may be TRBD2 (6 bases). The CDR3 is 16 residues long. In germline, CDR1 is MNHNY, CDR2 SVGAGI (reference sequence). V was trimmed by 1 base and J by 2 bases, leaving 15 bases between them. The CDR3 DNA reads as TGTGCCAGCAGTTACTTCTTTGGCGGGGAACCCTACGAGCAGTACTTC. It specifies CASSYFFGGEPYEQYF.

The rearrangement links TRBV11-2 to TRBJ2-7, with a possible D match to TRBD1 (6 bases). The CDR3 runs 15 residues. Germline assignment: CDR1 SGHAT and CDR2 FQNNGV. V was clipped by 1 base and J by 1 base, with 11 bases between them. CDR3: CASSLAYRDSYEQYF. Written as DNA, the CDR3 is TGTGCCAGCAGCTTAGCCTACAGGGATTCCTACGAGCAGTACTTC.

The chain couples TRBV10-3 to TRBJ2-4; 9 bases fit TRBD1. This CDR3 comprises 14 residues. The junction had 5 bases not matched to a gene; V was cut back by 10 bases and J by 1 base. From germline, CDR1 is ENHRY and CDR2 SYGVKD. The CDR3 sequence: CATRQGGAKNIQYF. CDR3 sequence (DNA): TGTGCCACCCGACAGGGGGGTGCCAAAAACATTCAGTACTTC.

The V and J genes are TRBV7-2 and TRBJ2-7; 7 nucleotides align to TRBD1. V lost 2 bases to trimming and J lost 3 bases; unmatched junction nucleotides: 7. Germline V gene lookup returns CDR1 SGHTA and CDR2 FQGNSA. CDR3 length: 15 residues. The CDR3 DNA follows: TGTGCCAGCAGCTTACACGACAGGGACCTCTACGAGCAGTACTTC. Protein product: CASSLHDRDLYEQYF. Combining the CDR3 with reference TRBV7-2 and TRBJ2-7 gives the whole variable domain GAGVSQSPSNKVTEKGKDVELRCDPISGHTALYWYRQSLGQGLEFLIYFQGNSAPDKSGLPSDRFSAERTGGSVSTLTIQRTQQEDSAVYLCASSLHDRDLYEQYFGPGTRLTVT.

This CDR3 is CATSRSLAGGEETQYF. The CDR3 nucleotides read TGTGCCACCAGCAGGTCCCTAGCGGGAGGTGAAGAGACCCAGTACTTC. This rearrangement joins TRBV15 to TRBJ2-5; TRBD2 matches 11 bases. CDR1 and CDR2 (germline): LNHNV, YYDKDF (reference sequence). V lost 3 bases, J lost 3 bases, and 6 bases stayed unmatched. The CDR3 consists of 16 residues.